A single sample gave rise to the 10 T cell receptor beta chains below, sequenced in a study of T cells after yellow fever vaccination. TCRdb itself ran the 5' RACE reads through MiXCR, one entry per CDR3 protein. This sample yields hundreds of thousands of distinct CDR3 sequences, of which 9.5% to 13% are seen a single time; 18% belongs to the top ten. Sequencing was performed on PBMCs, taken on the day of the first yellow fever vaccination. These receptor sequences come from a man younger than 30 who received the YFV17D yellow fever vaccine.

The table lists this clonotype with a few counts. The V call is TRBV19, the J call TRBJ2-1, with D maybe TRBD1 (6 bases). Germline CDR1 reads LNHDA; CDR2 reads SQIVND (reference sequence). CDR3 size: 12 residues. Trimming cost V 5 bases and J 9 bases, with 11 bases left between them. This chain's CDR3 is CASSLNRVEQFF. Written as DNA, the CDR3 is TGTGCCAGTAGTCTGAACAGGGTTGAGCAGTTCTTC. The complete variable domain, with remaining parts taken from reference TRBV19 and TRBJ2-1, reads DGGITQSPKYLFRKEGQNVTLSCEQNLNHDAMYWYRQDPGQGLRLIYYSQIVNDFQKGDIAEGYSVSREKKESFPLTVTSAQKNPTAFYLCASSLNRVEQFFGPGTRLTVL.

In its sample, this clonotype was seen a few times. This sequence joins TRBV6-2 or TRBV6-3 and TRBJ1-1, with 9 bases lining up with TRBD1. Germline V gene data show CDR1 as MNHEY and CDR2 as SVGEGT. The CDR3 has 13 residues. The CDR3 sequence: CATRGTGLTEAFF. For the CDR3, the DNA is TGTGCGACCCGAGGGACAGGGCTCACTGAAGCTTTCTTT.

In its sample, this clonotype was seen many times. The V gene is TRBV20-1, the J gene TRBJ1-2; D is unresolved. The CDR3 totals 12 residues. Trimming cost V 6 bases and J 4 bases, with 12 bases left between them. Germline-derived CDR1 and CDR2 are DFQATT and SNEGSKA (reference sequence). The CDR3 DNA reads TGCAGTGCAGGAGGACCGCGCTATGGCTACACCTTC. It translates to CSAGGPRYGYTF.

This clonotype was seen a few times. The genes are TRBV28 and TRBJ1-2; D is perhaps TRBD1 (6 bases). The germline CDR1 and CDR2 sequences are MDHEN and SYDVKM. The germline V and J ends were trimmed by 2 bases and 6 bases, with 10 bases remaining between them. The CDR3 is 13 amino acids. The CDR3 region is CASSLGDNDGYTF. CDR3 DNA sequence: TGTGCCAGCAGTTTAGGGGACAACGATGGCTACACCTTC.

This clonotype has only a few counts. CDR3 in DNA: TGTGCCAGCAGCTTAACACCCACCGGGGAGCTGTTTTTT. The encoded protein is CASSLTPTGELFF. V and J are TRBV5-6 and TRBJ2-2; D not certain. The V and J ends lost 2 bases and 4 bases respectively, with 6 bases between them. This CDR3 contains 13 residues. Germline assignment: CDR1 SGHDT and CDR2 YYEEEE.

In its sample, this clonotype was seen a few times. The V and J genes are TRBV4-1 and TRBJ2-7; 10 nucleotides agree with TRBD1. After removal of 3 bases from V and 2 bases from J, the junction contained 4 bases not matched to a gene. Germline V CDR1 and CDR2: MGHRA, YSYEKL. The CDR3 contains 15 residues. Here the CDR3 reads CASSHETGGPYEQYF. CDR3 in DNA: TGCGCCAGCAGCCATGAGACAGGGGGCCCCTACGAGCAGTACTTC.

This clonotype was counted only a few times. This rearrangement joins TRBV6-2 or TRBV6-3 to TRBJ2-5; D unresolved. CDR3 length equals 12 residues. V shed 5 bases and J shed 4 bases, with 8 bases lying between them. Germline V gives CDR1 MNHEY, CDR2 SVGEGT. The CDR3 nucleotides are TGTGCCAGCAGTCCCTGGCGAGAGACCCAGTACTTC. Its translation: CASSPWRETQYF.

This clonotype showed up just a few times. The chain links TRBV20-1 to TRBJ2-1; TRBD1 or TRBD2 may be the D gene (6 bases each). CDR3 size: 16 residues. Per the germline V gene, CDR1 is DFQATT and CDR2 is SNEGSKA (reference sequence). V dropped 5 bases and J dropped 3 bases, with 20 bases sitting between them. CDR3 in amino acids: CSAPVGGSSFYNEQFF. The CDR3 DNA follows: TGCAGTGCTCCCGTAGGGGGGTCCAGTTTCTACAATGAGCAGTTCTTC.

This rearrangement joins TRBV7-8 to TRBJ2-1; no clear D. Germline V gives CDR1 SGHVS, CDR2 FQNEAQ. Trimming took 3 bases from V and 2 from J, leaving 8 bases between them. This CDR3 is 14 amino acids long. The CDR3 reads CASSFPGPYNEQFF. CDR3 DNA sequence: TGTGCCAGCAGCTTTCCCGGCCCCTACAATGAGCAGTTCTTC.

J is TRBJ2-5 and V is TRBV7-2; 7 nucleotides align to TRBD2. With V trimmed by 4 bases and J by 5 bases, 7 bases remained unmatched. The CDR3 is made up of 14 amino acids. Germline V gives CDR1 SGHTA, CDR2 FQGNSA. The CDR3 region has the DNA TGTGCCAGCAGCTCCCTACTGGGAGGGGAGACCCAGTACTTC. Translation gives CASSSLLGGETQYF.